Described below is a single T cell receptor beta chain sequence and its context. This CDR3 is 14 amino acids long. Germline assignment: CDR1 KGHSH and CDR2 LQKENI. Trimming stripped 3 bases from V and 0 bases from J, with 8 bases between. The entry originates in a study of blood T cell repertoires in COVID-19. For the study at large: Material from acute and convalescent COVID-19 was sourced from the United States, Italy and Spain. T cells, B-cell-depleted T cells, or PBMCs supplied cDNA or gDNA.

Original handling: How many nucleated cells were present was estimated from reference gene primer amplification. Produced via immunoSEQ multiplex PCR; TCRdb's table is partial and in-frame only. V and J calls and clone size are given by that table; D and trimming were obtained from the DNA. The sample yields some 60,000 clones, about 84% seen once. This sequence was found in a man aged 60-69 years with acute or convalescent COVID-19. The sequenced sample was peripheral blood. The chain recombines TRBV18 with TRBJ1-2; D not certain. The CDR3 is CASSPGDANYGYTF. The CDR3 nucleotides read TGTGCCAGCTCACCCGGGGATGCTAACTATGGCTACACCTTC.